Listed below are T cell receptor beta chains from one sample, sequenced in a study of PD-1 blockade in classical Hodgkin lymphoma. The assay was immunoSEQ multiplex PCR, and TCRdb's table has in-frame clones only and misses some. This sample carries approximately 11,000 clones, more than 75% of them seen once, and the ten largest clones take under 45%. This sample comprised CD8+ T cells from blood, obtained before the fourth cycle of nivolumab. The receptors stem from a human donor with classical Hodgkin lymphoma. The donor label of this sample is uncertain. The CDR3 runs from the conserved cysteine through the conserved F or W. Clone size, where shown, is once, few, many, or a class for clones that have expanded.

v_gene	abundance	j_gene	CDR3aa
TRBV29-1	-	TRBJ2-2	CSVARGNTGELFF
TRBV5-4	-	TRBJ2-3	CASSLVGTSGTSTDTQYF
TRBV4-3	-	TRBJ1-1	CASSQDSGTGTMNTEAFF
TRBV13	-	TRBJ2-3	CASSSQTKLADTQYF
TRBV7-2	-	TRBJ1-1	CASSTTGGGEAFF
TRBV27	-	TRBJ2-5	CASSSEAGEETQYF
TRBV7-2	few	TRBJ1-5	CASSLRGVSNQPQHF
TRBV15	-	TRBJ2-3	CATSLDRGSDTQYF
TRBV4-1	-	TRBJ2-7	CASSQDLVGGVEGPPSYEQYF
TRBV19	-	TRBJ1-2	CASSTYPRKDKTYGYTF
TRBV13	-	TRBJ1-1	CASSLRGSSNTEAFF
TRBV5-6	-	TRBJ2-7	CASSLRAGVAYEQYF
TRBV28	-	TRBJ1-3	CASSEMDLGNTIYF
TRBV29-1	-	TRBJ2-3	CSALGPDTQYF